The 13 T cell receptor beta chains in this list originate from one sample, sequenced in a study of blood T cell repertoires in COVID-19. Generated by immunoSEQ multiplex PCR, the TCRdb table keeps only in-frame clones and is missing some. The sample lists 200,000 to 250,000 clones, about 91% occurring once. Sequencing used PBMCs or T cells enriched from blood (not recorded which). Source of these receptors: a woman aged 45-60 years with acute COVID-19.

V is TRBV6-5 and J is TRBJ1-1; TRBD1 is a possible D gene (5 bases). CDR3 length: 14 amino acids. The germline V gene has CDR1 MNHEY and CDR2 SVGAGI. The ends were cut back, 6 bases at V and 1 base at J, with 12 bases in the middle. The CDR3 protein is CASRVGLGNTEAFF. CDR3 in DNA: TGTGCCAGCAGGGTGGGGCTCGGGAACACTGAAGCTTTCTTT.

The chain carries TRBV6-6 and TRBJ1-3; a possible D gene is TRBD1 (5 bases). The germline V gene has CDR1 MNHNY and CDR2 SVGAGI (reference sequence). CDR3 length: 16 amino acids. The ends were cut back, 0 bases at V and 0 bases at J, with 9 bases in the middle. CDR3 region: CASSYSEGPSGNTIYF. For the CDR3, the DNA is TGTGCCAGCAGTTACTCGGAGGGACCCTCTGGAAACACCATATATTTT.

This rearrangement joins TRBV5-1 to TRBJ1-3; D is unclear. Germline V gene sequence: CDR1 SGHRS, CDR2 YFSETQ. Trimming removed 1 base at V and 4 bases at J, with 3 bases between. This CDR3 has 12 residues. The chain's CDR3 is CASSLTGNTIYF. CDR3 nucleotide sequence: TGCGCCAGCAGCTTGACAGGAAACACCATATATTTT. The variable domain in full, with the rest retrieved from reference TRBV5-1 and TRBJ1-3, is KAGVTQTPRYLIKTRGQQVTLSCSPISGHRSVSWYQQTPGQGLQFLFEYFSETQRNKGNFPGRFSGRQFSNSRSEMNVSTLELGDSALYLCASSLTGNTIYFGEGSWLTVV.

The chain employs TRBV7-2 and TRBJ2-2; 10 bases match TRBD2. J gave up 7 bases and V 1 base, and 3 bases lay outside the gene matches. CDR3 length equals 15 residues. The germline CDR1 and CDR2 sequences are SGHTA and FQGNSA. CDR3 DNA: TGTGCCAGCAGCTTAGAAGCGGGAGGGATCGGGGAGCTGTTTTTT. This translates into CASSLEAGGIGELFF.

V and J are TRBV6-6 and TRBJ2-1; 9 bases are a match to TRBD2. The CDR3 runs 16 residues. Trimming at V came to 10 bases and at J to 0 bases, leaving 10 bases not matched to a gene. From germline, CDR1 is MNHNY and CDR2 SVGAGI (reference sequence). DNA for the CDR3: TGTGCCACCAGAGGATTGCGGGGGGGCTCCTACAATGAGCAGTTCTTC. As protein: CATRGLRGGSYNEQFF.

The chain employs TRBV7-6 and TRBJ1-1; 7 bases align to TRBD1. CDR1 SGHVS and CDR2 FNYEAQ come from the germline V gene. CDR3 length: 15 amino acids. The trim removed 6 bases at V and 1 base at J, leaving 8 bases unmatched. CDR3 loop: CASSLRGGANTEAFF. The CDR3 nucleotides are TGTGCCAGCAGTTTAAGAGGGGGCGCGAACACTGAAGCTTTCTTT.

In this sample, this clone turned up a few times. The CDR3 coding sequence is TGTGCCAGCAGTTATACAGGGGGCGATCAGCCCCAGCATTTT. It encodes CASSYTGGDQPQHF. V usage is TRBV27 and J usage is TRBJ1-5; 9 bases are shared with TRBD1. The trim removed 4 bases at V and 5 bases at J, leaving 3 bases unmatched. The length of the CDR3 is 14 residues. The germline gives CDR1 MNHEY, CDR2 SMNVEV (reference sequence).

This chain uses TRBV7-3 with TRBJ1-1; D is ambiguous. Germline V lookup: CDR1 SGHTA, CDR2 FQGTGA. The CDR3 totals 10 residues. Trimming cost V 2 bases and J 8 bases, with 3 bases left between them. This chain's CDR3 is CASSLLEAFF. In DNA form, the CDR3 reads TGTGCCAGCAGCTTACTCGAAGCTTTCTTT.

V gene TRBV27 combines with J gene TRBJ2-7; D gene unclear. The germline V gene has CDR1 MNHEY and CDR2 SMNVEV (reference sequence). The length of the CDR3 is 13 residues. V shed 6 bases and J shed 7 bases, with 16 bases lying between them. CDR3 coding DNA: TGTGCCAGCAGGGCCGCAGGATACCTGGAGCAGTACTTC. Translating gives CASRAAGYLEQYF.

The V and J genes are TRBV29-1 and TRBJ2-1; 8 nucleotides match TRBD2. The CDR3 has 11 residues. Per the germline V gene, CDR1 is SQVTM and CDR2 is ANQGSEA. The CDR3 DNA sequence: TGCAAAGCGGGAGAGGGAAATGAGCAGTTCTTC. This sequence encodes CKAGEGNEQFF.

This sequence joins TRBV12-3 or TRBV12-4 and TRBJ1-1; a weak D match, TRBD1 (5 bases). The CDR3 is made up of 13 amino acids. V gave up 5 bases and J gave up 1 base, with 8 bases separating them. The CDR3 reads CASSTQGNTEAFF. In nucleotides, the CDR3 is TGTGCCAGCAGTACCCAGGGGAACACTGAAGCTTTCTTT.

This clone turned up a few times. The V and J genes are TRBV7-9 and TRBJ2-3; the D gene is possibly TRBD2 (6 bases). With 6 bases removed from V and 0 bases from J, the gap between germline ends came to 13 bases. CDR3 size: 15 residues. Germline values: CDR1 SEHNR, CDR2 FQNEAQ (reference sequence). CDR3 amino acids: CASRGHGGSTDTQYF. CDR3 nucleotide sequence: TGTGCCAGCAGAGGCCACGGGGGAAGCACAGATACGCAGTATTTT.

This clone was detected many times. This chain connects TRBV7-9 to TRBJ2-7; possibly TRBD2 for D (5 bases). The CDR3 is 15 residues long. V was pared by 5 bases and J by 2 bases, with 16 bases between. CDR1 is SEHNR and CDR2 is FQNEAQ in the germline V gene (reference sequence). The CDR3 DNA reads TGTGCCAGCAGCCCCGTGTCTAGCAGAACCTACGAGCAGTACTTC. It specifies CASSPVSSRTYEQYF. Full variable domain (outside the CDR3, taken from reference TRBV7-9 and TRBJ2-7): DTGVSQNPRHKITKRGQNVTFRCDPISEHNRLYWYRQTLGQGPEFLTYFQNEAQLEKSRLLSDRFSAERPKGSFSTLEIQRTEQGDSAMYLCASSPVSSRTYEQYFGPGTRLTVT.